This T cell receptor beta chain was retrieved from a study of OX40 agonist ivuxolimab in advanced cancers. This CDR3 contains 13 residues. V lost 5 bases to trimming and J lost 2 bases, with 10 bases between them. CDR1 MDHEN and CDR2 SYDVKM come from the germline V gene. Using immunoSEQ multiplex PCR, the repertoire was profiled, and TCRdb retains in-frame clones only, with some absent. The data hold some 68,000 clones, with roughly 83% observed a single time. This chain joins TRBV28 and TRBJ2-7; maybe TRBD2 (5 bases). Sequenced here: CD4+ or CD8+ T cells sorted from blood, sampled in a trial of the OX40 agonist ivuxolimab. The source is an adult with an advanced solid tumor such as melanoma, head and neck, liver or kidney cancer. The CDR3 is CASSGGSPYEQYF. The CDR3, as DNA: TGTGCCAGCAGTGGAGGATCCCCCTACGAGCAGTACTTC.